This T cell receptor beta chain derives from a study of blood T cell repertoires in COVID-19. Study at large: Samples came from the United States, Italy and Spain, spanning acute and convalescent COVID-19. T cells, B-cell-depleted T cells, or PBMCs supplied cDNA or gDNA.

Authors' methods: Cell counts per sample came from amplifying reference gene primers. Profiling relied on immunoSEQ multiplex PCR, and the TCRdb table lists in-frame clones only, not all of them. V, J and clone size derive from that table, while D and trimming were established from the DNA sequence. This sample carries about 87,000 clones, 90% of them seen once, and the ten largest clones take about 6.3%. Enrolled during active infection, Seattle patients were then followed longitudinally. From germline, CDR1 is SGHAT and CDR2 FQNNGV. Trimming took 4 bases from V and 4 from J, leaving 19 bases between them. CDR3 length equals 17 residues.

Sequences were obtained from peripheral blood. The sequence derives from a man between 18 and 35 years old with COVID-19, enrolled during active disease. The chain links TRBV11-2 to TRBJ1-4; a possible D gene is TRBD1 (5 bases). CDR3 sequence reads: CASSSPFSGDGNEKLFF. CDR3 bases: TGTGCCAGCAGCTCTCCTTTCTCGGGGGACGGTAATGAAAAACTGTTTTTT.